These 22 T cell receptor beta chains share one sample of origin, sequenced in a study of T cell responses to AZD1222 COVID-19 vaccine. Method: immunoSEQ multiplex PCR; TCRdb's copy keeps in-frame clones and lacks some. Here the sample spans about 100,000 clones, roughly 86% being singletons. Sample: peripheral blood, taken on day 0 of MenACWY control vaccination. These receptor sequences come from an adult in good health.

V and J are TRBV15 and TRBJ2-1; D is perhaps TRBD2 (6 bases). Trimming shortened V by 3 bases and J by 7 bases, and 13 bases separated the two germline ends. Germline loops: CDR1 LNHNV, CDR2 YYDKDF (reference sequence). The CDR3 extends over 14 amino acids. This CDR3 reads CATSSRLVQNEQFF. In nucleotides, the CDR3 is TGTGCCACCAGCAGCCGACTAGTCCAGAATGAGCAGTTCTTC.

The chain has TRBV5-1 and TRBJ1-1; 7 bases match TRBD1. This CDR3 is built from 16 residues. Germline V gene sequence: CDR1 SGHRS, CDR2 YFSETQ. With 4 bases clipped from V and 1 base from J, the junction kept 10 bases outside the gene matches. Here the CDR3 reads CASSLRQGGRNTEAFF. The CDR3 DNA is TGCGCCAGCAGCCTACGACAGGGCGGGAGGAACACTGAAGCTTTCTTT. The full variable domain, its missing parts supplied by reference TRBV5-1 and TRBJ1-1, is KAGVTQTPRYLIKTRGQQVTLSCSPISGHRSVSWYQQTPGQGLQFLFEYFSETQRNKGNFPGRFSGRQFSNSRSEMNVSTLELGDSALYLCASSLRQGGRNTEAFFGQGTRLTVV.

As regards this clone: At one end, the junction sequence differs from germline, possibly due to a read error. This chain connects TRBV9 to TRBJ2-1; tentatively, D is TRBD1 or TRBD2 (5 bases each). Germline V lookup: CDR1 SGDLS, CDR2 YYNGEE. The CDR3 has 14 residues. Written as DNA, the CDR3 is TGTGCCAGCAGTGAGGCGGGCGCCCGGGACCTCCCGCTCTTC. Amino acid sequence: CASSEAGARDLPLF.

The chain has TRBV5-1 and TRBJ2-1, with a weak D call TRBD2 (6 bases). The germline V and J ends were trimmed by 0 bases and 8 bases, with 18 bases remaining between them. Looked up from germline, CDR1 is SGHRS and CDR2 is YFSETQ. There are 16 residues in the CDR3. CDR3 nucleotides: TGCGCCAGCAGCTTGGGGGTCGGGGGTGCCATCGATGAGCAGTTCTTC. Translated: CASSLGVGGAIDEQFF.

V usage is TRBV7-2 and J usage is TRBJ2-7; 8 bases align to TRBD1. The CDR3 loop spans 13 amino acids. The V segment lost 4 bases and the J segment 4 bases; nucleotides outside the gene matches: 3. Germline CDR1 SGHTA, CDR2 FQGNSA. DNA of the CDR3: TGTGCCAGCAGCTCGCAGGGGGCGTACGAGCAGTACTTC. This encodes CASSSQGAYEQYF. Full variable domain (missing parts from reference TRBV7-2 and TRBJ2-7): GAGVSQSPSNKVTEKGKDVELRCDPISGHTALYWYRQSLGQGLEFLIYFQGNSAPDKSGLPSDRFSAERTGGSVSTLTIQRTQQEDSAVYLCASSSQGAYEQYFGPGTRLTVT.

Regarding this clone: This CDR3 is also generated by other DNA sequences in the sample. The CDR3 here is CASSRGGGTDTQYF. The CDR3 DNA reads TGTGCCAGCAGCCGGGGCGGGGGCACAGATACGCAGTATTTT. The V call is TRBV3-1 (or the pseudogene TRBV3-2), the J call TRBJ2-3; the D gene is possibly TRBD2 (6 bases). V gave up 4 bases and J gave up 1 base, with 9 bases separating them. Germline loops: CDR1 LGHDT, CDR2 YNNKEL (reference sequence). CDR3 length: 14 residues.

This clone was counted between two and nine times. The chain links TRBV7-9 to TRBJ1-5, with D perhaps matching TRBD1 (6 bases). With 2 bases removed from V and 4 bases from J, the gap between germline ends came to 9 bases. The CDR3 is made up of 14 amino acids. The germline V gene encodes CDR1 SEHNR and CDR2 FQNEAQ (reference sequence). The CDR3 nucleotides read TGTGCCAGCAGCTTAAGGGGGAGTAATCAGCCCCAGCATTTT. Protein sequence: CASSLRGSNQPQHF.

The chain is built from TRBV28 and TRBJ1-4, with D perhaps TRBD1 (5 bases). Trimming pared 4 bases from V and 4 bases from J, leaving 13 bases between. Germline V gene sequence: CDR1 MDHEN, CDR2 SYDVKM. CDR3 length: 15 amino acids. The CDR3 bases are TGTGCCAGCAGTTCTAGCGGGGGGAATAATGAAAAACTGTTTTTT. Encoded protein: CASSSSGGNNEKLFF.

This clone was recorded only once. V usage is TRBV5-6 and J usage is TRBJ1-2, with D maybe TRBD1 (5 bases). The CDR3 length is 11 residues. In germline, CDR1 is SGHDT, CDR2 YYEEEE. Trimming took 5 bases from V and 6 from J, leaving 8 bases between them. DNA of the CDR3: TGTGCCAGCAGGCAGGGTGATGGCTACACCTTC. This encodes CASRQGDGYTF.

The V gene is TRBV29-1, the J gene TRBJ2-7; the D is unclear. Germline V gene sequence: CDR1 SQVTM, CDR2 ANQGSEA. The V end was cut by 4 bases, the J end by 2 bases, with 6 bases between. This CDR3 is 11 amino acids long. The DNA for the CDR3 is TGCAGCGTTGCAGAGCCCTACGAGCAGTACTTC. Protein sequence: CSVAEPYEQYF.

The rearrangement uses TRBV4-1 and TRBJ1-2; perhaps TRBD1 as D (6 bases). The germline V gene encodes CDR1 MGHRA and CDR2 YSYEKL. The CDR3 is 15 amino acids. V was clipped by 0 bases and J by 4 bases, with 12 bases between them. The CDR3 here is CASSQEGQDSYGYTF. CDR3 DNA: TGCGCCAGCAGCCAAGAAGGCCAGGACAGCTATGGCTACACCTTC.

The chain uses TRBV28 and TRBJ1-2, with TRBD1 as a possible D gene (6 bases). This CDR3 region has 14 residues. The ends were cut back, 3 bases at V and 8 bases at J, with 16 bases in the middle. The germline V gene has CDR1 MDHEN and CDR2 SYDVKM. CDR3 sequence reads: CASSFPNRAWGYTF. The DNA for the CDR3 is TGTGCCAGCAGTTTCCCTAACAGGGCATGGGGCTACACCTTC.

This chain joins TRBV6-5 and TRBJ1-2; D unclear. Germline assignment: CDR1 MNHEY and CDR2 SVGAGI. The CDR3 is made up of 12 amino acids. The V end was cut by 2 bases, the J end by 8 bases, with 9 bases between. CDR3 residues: CASSYMDGGYTF. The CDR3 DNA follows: TGTGCCAGCAGTTACATGGATGGGGGCTACACCTTC.

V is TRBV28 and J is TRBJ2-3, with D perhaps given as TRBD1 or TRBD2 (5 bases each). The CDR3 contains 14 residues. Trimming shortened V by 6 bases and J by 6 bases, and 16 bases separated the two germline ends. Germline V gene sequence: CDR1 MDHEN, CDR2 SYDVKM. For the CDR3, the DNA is TGTGCCAGCAGCCTTCCAGGGTCGGGGGATACGCAGTATTTT. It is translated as CASSLPGSGDTQYF.

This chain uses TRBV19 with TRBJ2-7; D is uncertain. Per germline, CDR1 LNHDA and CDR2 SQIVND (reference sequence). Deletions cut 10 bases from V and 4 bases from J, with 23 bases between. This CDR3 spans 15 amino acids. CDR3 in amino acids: CATSPLGDQWYEQYF. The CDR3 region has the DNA TGTGCCACCTCCCCATTGGGCGATCAATGGTACGAGCAGTACTTC.

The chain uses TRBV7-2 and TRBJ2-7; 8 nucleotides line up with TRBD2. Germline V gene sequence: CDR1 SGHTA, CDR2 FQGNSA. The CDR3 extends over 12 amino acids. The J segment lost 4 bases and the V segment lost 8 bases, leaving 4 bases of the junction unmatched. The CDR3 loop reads CASRGGSYEQYF. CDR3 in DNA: TGTGCCAGCCGGGGGGGTTCATACGAGCAGTACTTC.

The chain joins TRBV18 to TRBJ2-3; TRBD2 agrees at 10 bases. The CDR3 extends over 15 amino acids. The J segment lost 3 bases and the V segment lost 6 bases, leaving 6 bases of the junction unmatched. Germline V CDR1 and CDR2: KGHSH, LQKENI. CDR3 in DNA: TGTGCCAGCTCCCGACTAGCGGGCCAGACAGATACGCAGTATTTT. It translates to CASSRLAGQTDTQYF. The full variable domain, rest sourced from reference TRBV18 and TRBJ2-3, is NAGVMQNPRHLVRRRGQEARLRCSPMKGHSHVYWYRQLPEEGLKFMVYLQKENIIDESGMPKERFSAEFPKEGPSILRIQQVVRGDSAAYFCASSRLAGQTDTQYFGPGTRLTVL.

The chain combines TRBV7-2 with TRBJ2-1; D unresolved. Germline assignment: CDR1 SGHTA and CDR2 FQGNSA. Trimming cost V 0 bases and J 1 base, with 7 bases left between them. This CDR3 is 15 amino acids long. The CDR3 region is CASSLARQSYNEQFF. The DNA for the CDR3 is TGTGCCAGCAGCTTAGCGCGGCAGTCCTACAATGAGCAGTTCTTC. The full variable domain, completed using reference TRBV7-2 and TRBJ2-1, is GAGVSQSPSNKVTEKGKDVELRCDPISGHTALYWYRQSLGQGLEFLIYFQGNSAPDKSGLPSDRFSAERTGGSVSTLTIQRTQQEDSAVYLCASSLARQSYNEQFFGPGTRLTVL.

CDR3 residues: CASSFRDYQDTQYF. The CDR3 region has the DNA TGCGCCAGCAGCTTCCGGGACTACCAAGATACGCAGTATTTT. The chain is built from TRBV5-1 and TRBJ2-3; 7 nucleotides match TRBD2. Germline V gene sequence: CDR1 SGHRS, CDR2 YFSETQ. The V gene end was trimmed by 2 bases and the J gene end by 5 bases; junction bases not matched to a gene: 5. The CDR3 totals 14 residues. Together with reference TRBV5-1 and TRBJ2-3, the CDR3 gives the full variable domain: KAGVTQTPRYLIKTRGQQVTLSCSPISGHRSVSWYQQTPGQGLQFLFEYFSETQRNKGNFPGRFSGRQFSNSRSEMNVSTLELGDSALYLCASSFRDYQDTQYFGPGTRLTVL.

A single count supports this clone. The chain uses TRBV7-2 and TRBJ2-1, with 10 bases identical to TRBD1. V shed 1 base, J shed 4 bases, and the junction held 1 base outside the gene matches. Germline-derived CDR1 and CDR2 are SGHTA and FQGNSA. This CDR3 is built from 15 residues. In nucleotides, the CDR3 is TGTGCCAGCAGCTTAGAGGGACAGGGGTACAATGAGCAGTTCTTC. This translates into CASSLEGQGYNEQFF.

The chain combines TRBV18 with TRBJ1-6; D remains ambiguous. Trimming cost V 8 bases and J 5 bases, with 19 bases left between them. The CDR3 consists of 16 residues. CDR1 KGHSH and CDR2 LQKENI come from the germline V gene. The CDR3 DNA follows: TGTGCCAGCGCCCCGCTTTCGGCGACTAATAATTCACCCCTCCACTTT. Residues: CASAPLSATNNSPLHF.

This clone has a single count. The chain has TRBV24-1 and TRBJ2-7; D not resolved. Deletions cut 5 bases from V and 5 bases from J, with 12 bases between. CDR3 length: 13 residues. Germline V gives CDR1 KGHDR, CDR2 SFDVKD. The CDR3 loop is CATSGWPDDEQYF. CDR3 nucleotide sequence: TGTGCCACCAGTGGTTGGCCGGACGACGAGCAGTACTTC.